This T cell receptor beta chain was recorded in a study of follicular helper T cells after annual influenza vaccination. Study-level information: For some subjects, blood spans the 2013-2014, 2014-2015 and 2015-2016 annual vaccinations. Study-wide points: ICOS+CD38+ cTfh clonality change tracked circulating plasmablast frequency change.

The table came from immunoSEQ multiplex PCR; TCRdb's copy has only in-frame clones and leaves some out. Altogether about 16,000 clones are present, 65% to 85% being singletons, with the ten largest covering under 1.5%. Time point described: 2014-2015 season, 7 days after vaccination. Subjects lived in the community and lacked influenza vaccine within the prior 6 months. Blood volume per time point ranged from about 35 to 100 mL. The CDR3 has 20 amino acids. Germline V gives CDR1 WNHNN, CDR2 SYGVQD (reference sequence). The trim removed 11 bases at V and 0 bases at J, leaving 24 bases unmatched. Worth noting for this clone: Its antigen is undetermined.

The sequence derives from an adult who received the influenza vaccine. The chain joins TRBV10-1 to TRBJ2-4; 8 bases align to TRBD2. The sample here was CXCR5+ CD38- circulating T follicular helper cells from blood, taken 7 days after influenza vaccination. Subset specified: circulating Tfh, non-naive CD4+CXCR5+PD-1+ (ICOS+CD38+ or ICOS-CD38-). CDR3 loop: CAAGEGQLAALGRAKNIQYF. The CDR3 region has the DNA TGCGCCGCGGGGGAGGGACAACTAGCGGCCCTAGGGAGAGCCAAAAACATTCAGTACTTC.